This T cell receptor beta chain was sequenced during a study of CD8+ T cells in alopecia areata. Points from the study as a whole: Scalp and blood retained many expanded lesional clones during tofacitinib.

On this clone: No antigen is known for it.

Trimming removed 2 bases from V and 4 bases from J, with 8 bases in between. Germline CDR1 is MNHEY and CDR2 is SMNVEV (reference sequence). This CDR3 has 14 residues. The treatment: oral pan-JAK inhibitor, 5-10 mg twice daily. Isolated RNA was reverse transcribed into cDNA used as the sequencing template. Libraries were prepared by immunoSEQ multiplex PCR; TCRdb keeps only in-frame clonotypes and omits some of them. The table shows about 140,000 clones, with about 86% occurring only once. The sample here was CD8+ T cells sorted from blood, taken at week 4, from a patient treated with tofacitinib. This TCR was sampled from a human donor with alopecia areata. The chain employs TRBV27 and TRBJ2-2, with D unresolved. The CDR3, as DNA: TGTGCCAGCAGTTTAGGGCAGCTCACCGGGGAGCTGTTTTTT. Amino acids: CASSLGQLTGELFF.